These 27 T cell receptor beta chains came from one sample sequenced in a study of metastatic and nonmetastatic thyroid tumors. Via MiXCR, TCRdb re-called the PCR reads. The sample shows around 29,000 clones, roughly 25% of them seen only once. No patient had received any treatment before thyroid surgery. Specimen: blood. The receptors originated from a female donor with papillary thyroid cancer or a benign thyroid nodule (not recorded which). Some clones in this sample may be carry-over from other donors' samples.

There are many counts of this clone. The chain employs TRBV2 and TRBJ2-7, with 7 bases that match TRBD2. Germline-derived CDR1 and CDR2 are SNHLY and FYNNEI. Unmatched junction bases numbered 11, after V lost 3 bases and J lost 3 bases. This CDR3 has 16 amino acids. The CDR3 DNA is TGTGCCAGCAGTGACGTGGGGTGGGACTACCACTACGAGCAGTACTTC. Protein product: CASSDVGWDYHYEQYF.

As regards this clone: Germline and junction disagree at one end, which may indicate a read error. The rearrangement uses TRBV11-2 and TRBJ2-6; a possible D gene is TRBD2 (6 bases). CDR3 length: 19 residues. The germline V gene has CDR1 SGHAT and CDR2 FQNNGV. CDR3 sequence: CASSLVGGIKSSVANVLTF. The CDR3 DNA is TGTGCCAGCAGCTTAGTGGGCGGGATTAAATCCTCTGTGGCCAACGTCCTGACTTTC.

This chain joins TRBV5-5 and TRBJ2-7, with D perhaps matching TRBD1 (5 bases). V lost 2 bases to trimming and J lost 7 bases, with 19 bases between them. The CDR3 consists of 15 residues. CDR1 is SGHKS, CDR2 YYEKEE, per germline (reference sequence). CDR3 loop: CASSFAGHGAVEQYF. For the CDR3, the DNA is TGTGCCAGCAGCTTTGCAGGACATGGGGCTGTGGAGCAGTACTTC.

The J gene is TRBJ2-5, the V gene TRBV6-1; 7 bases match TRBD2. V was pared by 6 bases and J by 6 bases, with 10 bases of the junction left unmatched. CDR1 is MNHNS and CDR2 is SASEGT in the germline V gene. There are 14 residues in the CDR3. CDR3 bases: TGTGCCAGCAGCCGCTATAGGACTAGTAAGACCCAGTACTTC. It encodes CASSRYRTSKTQYF.

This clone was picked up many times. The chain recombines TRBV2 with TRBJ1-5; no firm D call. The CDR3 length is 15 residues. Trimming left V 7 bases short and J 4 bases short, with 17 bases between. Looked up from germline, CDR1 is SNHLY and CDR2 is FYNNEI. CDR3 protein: CASTLSAGANQPQHF. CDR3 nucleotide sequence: TGTGCCAGCACCCTCTCGGCAGGCGCTAATCAGCCCCAGCATTTT.

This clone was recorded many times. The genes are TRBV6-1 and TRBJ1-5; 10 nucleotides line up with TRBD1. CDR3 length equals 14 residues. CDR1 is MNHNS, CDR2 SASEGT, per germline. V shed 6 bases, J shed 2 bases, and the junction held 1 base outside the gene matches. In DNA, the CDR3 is TGTGCCAGCAGCGGACAGGGGGGCAATCAGCCCCAGCATTTT. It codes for CASSGQGGNQPQHF.

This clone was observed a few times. The CDR3 region is CASSILSNVDIQYF. For the CDR3, the DNA is TGTGCCAGTAGTATTTTGTCGAACGTGGACATTCAGTACTTC. The chain combines TRBV19 with TRBJ2-4; the D is unclear. V was shortened by 3 bases and J by 8 bases, with 14 bases between the two germline ends. The V gene's germline CDR1 is LNHDA and CDR2 SQIVND (reference sequence). The CDR3 has 14 amino acids.

The DNA of the CDR3 is TGCGCCAGCAGTGAGTCCGGACATCGCCTCAAAGGCGAGCAGTTCTTC. It encodes CASSESGHRLKGEQFF. The chain links TRBV10-1 to TRBJ2-1; tentative D call: TRBD1 (5 bases). CDR3 length equals 16 residues. Germline V gene data show CDR1 as WNHNN and CDR2 as SYGVQD (reference sequence). Trimming pared 0 bases from V and 10 bases from J, leaving 19 bases between.

CDR3 nucleotides: TGCGCCAGCAGCGGGGGGTCGACAGGGAGGGAGCAGTACTTC. Protein product: CASSGGSTGREQYF. V usage is TRBV5-1 and J usage is TRBJ2-7, with a tentative D call TRBD1 (7 bases). Deletions cut 4 bases from V and 7 bases from J, with 18 bases between. This CDR3 has 14 residues. From germline, CDR1 is SGHRS and CDR2 YFSETQ.

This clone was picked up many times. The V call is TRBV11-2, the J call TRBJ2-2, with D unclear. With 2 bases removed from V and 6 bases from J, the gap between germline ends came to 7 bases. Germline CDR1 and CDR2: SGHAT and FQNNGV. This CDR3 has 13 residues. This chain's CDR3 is CASSLTRPGELFF. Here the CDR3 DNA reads TGTGCCAGCAGCTTAACCAGGCCCGGGGAGCTGTTTTTT.

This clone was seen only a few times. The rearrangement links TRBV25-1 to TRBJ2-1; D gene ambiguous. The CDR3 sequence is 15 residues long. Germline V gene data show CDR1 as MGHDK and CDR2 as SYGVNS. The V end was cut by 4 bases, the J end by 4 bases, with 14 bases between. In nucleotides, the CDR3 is TGTGCCAGCAGTGGAATGGATGATGGGTACAATGAGCAGTTCTTC. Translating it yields CASSGMDDGYNEQFF.

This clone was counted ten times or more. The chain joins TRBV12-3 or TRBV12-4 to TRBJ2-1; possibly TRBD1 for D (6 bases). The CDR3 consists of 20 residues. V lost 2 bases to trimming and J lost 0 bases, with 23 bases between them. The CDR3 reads CASSLNAPQGPPSSYNEQFF. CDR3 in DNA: TGTGCCAGCAGTTTAAACGCCCCCCAGGGGCCTCCAAGCTCCTACAATGAGCAGTTCTTC.

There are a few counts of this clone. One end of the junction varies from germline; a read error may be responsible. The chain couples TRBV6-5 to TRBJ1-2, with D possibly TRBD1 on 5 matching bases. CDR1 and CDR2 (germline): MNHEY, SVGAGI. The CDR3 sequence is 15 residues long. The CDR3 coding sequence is TGTGCCAGCAGTTCCGGGGACCGGAGGGGATATGGCTACAACTTC. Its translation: CASSSGDRRGYGYNF.

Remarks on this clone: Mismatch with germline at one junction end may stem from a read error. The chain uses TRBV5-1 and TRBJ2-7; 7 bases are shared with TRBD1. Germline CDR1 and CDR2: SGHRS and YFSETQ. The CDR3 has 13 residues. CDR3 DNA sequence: TGCGCCAGCAGACCCGAGGGGGCCTACGAGAAGTACTTC. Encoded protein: CASRPEGAYEKYF. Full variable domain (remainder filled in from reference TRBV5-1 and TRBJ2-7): KAGVTQTPRYLIKTRGQQVTLSCSPISGHRSVSWYQQTPGQGLQFLFEYFSETQRNKGNFPGRFSGRQFSNSRSEMNVSTLELGDSALYLCASRPEGAYEKYFGPGTRLTVT.

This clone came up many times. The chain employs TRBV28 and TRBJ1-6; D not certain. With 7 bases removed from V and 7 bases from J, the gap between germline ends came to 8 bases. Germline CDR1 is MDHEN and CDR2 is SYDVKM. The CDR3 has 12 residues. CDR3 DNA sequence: TGTGCCAGCACCCTAGAAAATTCACCCCTCCACTTT. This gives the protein CASTLENSPLHF.

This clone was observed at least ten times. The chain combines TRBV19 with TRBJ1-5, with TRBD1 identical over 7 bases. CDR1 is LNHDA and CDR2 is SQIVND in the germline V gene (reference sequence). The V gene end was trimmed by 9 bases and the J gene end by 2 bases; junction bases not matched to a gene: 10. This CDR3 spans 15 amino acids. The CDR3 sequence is CASSEQGTRNQPQHF. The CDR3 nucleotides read TGTGCCAGCAGTGAACAGGGGACTCGCAATCAGCCCCAGCATTTT.

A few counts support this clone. CDR3 amino acids: CASRRLPGQTLYEQYF. Here the CDR3 DNA reads TGTGCCAGCAGGCGTCTTCCGGGACAGACTTTATACGAGCAGTACTTC. This chain links TRBV7-8 with TRBJ2-7; 7 bases match TRBD1. CDR3 length: 16 residues. CDR1 SGHVS and CDR2 FQNEAQ come from the germline V gene. Trimming took 6 bases from V and 4 from J; bases not matched to a gene: 15.

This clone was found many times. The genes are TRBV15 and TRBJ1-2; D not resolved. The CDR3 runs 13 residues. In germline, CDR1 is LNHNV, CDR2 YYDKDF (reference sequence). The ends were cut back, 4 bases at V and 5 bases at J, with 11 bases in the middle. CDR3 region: CATSTGIKYGYTF. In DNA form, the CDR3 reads TGTGCCACCAGCACCGGTATCAAATATGGCTACACCTTC.

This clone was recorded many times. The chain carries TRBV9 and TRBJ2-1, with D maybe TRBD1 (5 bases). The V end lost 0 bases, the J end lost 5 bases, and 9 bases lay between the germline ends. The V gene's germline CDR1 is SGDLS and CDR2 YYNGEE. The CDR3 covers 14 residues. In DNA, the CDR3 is TGTGCCAGCAGCGTAGGACAGCTAAACAATGAGCAGTTCTTC. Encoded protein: CASSVGQLNNEQFF. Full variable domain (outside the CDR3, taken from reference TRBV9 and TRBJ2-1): DSGVTQTPKHLITATGQRVTLRCSPRSGDLSVYWYQQSLDQGLQFLIQYYNGEERAKGNILERFSAQQFPDLHSELNLSSLELGDSALYFCASSVGQLNNEQFFGPGTRLTVL.

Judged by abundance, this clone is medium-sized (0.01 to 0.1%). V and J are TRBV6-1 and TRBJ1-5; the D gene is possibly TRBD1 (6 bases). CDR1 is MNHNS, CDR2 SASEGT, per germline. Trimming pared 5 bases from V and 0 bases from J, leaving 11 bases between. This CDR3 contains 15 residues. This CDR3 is CASSFRDTSNQPQHF. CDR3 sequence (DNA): TGTGCCAGCAGTTTCCGGGACACTAGCAATCAGCCCCAGCATTTT.

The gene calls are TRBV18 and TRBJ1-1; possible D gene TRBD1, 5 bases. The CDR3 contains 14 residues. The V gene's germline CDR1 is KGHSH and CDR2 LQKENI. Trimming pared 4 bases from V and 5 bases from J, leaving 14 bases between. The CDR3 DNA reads TGTGCCAGCTCACTTGGGACGGCCGGGACTGAAGCTTTCTTT. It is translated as CASSLGTAGTEAFF.

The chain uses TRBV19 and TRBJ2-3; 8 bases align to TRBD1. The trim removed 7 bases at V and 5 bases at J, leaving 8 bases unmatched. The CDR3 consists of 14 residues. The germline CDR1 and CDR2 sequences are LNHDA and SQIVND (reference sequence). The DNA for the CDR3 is TGTGCCAGTATAAGGGACAGGACTTTAGATACGCAGTATTTT. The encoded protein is CASIRDRTLDTQYF. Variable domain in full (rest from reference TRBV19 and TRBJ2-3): DGGITQSPKYLFRKEGQNVTLSCEQNLNHDAMYWYRQDPGQGLRLIYYSQIVNDFQKGDIAEGYSVSREKKESFPLTVTSAQKNPTAFYLCASIRDRTLDTQYFGPGTRLTVL.

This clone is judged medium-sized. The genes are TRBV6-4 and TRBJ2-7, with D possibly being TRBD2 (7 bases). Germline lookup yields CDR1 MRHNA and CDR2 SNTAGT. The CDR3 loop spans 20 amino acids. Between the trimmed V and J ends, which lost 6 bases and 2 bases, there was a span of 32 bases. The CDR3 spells CASRAKRGGRIMRPTYEQYF. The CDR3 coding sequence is TGTGCCAGCAGGGCGAAAAGGGGGGGGAGGATTATGAGGCCTACCTACGAGCAGTACTTC.

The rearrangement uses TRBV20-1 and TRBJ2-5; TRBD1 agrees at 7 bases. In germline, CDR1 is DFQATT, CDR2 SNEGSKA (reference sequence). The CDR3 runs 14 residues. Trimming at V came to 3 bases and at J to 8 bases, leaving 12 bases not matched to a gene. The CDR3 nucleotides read TGCAGTGCTAGTAGTCCAGGGGGTCAGGATACCCAGTACTTC. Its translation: CSASSPGGQDTQYF.

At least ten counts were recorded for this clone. This CDR3 reads CSATSGSRGTGELFF. CDR3 coding DNA: TGCAGTGCCACAAGCGGGAGTCGGGGTACCGGGGAGCTGTTTTTT. V and J are TRBV20-1 and TRBJ2-2; 8 bases line up with TRBD2. The CDR3 loop spans 15 amino acids. The germline V gene has CDR1 DFQATT and CDR2 SNEGSKA (reference sequence). The junction had 11 bases not matched to a gene; V was cut back by 6 bases and J by 5 bases.

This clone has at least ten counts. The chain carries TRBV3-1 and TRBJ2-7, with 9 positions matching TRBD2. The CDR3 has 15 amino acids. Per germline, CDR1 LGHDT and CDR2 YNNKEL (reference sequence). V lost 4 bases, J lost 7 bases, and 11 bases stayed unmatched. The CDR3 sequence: CASSLSLAGPGEQYF. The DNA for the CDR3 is TGTGCCAGCAGCCTCTCGCTAGCGGGGCCCGGAGAGCAGTACTTC.

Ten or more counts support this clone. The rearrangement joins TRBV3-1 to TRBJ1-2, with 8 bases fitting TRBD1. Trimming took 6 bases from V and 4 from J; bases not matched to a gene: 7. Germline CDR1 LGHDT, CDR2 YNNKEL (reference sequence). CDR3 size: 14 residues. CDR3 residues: CASRSGGEPYGYTF. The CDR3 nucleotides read TGTGCCAGCAGATCAGGGGGCGAGCCCTATGGCTACACCTTC. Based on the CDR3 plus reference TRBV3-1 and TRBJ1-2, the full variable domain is DTAVSQTPKYLVTQMGNDKSIKCEQNLGHDTMYWYKQDSKKFLKIMFSYNNKELIINETVPNRFSPKSPDKAHLNLHINSLELGDSAVYFCASRSGGEPYGYTFGSGTRLTVV.